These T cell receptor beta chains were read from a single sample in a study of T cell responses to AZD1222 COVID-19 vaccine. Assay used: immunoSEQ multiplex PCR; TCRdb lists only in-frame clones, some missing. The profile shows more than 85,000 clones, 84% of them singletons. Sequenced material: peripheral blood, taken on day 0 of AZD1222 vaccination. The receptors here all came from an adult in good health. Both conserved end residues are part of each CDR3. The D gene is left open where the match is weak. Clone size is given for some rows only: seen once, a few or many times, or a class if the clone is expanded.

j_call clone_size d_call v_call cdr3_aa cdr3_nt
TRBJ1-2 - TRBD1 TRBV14 CASSYTGGASGYTF TGTGCCAGCAGTTACACAGGGGGCGCGTCTGGCTACACCTTC
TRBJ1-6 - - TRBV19 CATAGSSYNSPLHF TGTGCCACCGCGGGGTCCTCCTATAATTCACCCCTCCACTTT
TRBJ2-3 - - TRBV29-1 CSIARGDTQYF TGCAGCATTGCCCGGGGTGATACGCAGTATTTT
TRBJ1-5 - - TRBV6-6 CASSPPGEAQHF TGTGCCAGCAGTCCCCCAGGGGAGGCCCAGCATTTT
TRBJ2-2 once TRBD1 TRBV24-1 CATSEQGQGRTGELFF TGTGCCACCAGTGAACAGGGACAGGGGAGGACCGGGGAGCTGTTTTTT
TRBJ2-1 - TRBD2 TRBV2 CASTGRLAERDEQFF TGTGCCAGCACCGGCCGACTAGCGGAGCGGGATGAGCAGTTCTTC
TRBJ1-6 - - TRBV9 CASSFSGLNSPLHF TGTGCCAGCAGCTTTTCAGGGTTAAATTCACCCCTCCACTTT
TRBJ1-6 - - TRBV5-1 CASSHAASAPLHF TGCGCCAGCAGCCACGCGGCCAGTGCACCCCTCCACTTT
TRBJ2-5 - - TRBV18 CASSPPSRGLPYF TGTGCCAGCTCACCACCTTCCAGGGGCCTACCGTACTTC
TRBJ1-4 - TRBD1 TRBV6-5 CASRPGGSGEKLFF TGTGCCAGCAGACCAGGGGGCTCGGGAGAAAAACTGTTTTTT
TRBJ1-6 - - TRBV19 CASSIGGATAPLHF TGTGCCAGTAGTATCGGGGGGGCAACAGCACCCCTCCACTTT
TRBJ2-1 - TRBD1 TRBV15 CATSYRGYYNEQFF TGTGCCACCAGCTACAGGGGGTATTACAATGAGCAGTTCTTC
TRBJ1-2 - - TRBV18 CASSPVDGTSANYGYTF TGTGCCAGCTCACCAGTTGATGGGACCTCTGCTAACTATGGCTACACCTTC
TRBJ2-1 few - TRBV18 CASSPPGANEQFF TGTGCCAGCTCACCACCAGGGGCTAATGAGCAGTTCTTC
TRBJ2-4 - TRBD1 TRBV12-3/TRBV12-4 CASRGTVGIQYF TGTGCCAGCAGGGGGACAGTCGGGATTCAGTACTTC
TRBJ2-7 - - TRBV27 CASSLRPVGTYEQYF TGTGCCAGCAGTTTAAGGCCGGTGGGAACCTACGAGCAGTACTTC
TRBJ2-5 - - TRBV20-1 CSALRQETQYF TGCAGTGCTTTGCGCCAAGAGACCCAGTACTTC
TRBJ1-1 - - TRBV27 CASGSNTEAFF TGTGCCAGCGGATCGAACACTGAAGCTTTCTTT
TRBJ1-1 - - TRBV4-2 CASSQEALTNTEAFF TGTGCCAGCAGCCAAGAGGCACTCACGAACACTGAAGCTTTCTTT
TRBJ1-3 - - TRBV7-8 CASSLGDGPSGNTIYF TGTGCCAGCAGCTTGGGAGACGGCCCCTCTGGAAACACCATATATTTT
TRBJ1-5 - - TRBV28 CASTVGYSNQPQHF TGTGCCAGCACAGTGGGGTATAGCAATCAGCCCCAGCATTTT
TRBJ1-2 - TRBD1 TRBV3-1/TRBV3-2 CASSQDIRGQGNYGYTF TGTGCCAGCAGCCAAGATATTAGGGGACAGGGGAACTATGGCTACACCTTC
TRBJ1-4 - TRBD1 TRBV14 CASSQGQGRGVFF TGTGCCAGCAGCCAGGGACAGGGGAGGGGAGTGTTTTTT
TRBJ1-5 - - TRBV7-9 CASSLEFGDQPQHF TGTGCCAGCAGCTTAGAGTTCGGTGATCAGCCCCAGCATTTT
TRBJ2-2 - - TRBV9 CASSVVVAPGELFF TGTGCCAGCAGCGTAGTAGTCGCCCCCGGGGAGCTGTTTTTT
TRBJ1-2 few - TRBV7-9 CASSLDAGIPRGTF TGTGCCAGCAGCTTAGACGCCGGGATCCCCCGGGGCACCTTC
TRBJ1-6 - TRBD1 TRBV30 CAWSPTGGPLHF TGTGCCTGGAGCCCTACAGGGGGGCCCCTCCACTTT